Described below is a single T cell receptor (beta chain) sequence and its context. Specified time point: pre-treatment baseline. Samples come from before therapy and from week 3 after the first blockade cycle. The CDR3 length is 15 residues. The V and J ends lost 5 bases and 2 bases, in that order; junction bases with no gene match: 7. Germline V lookup: CDR1 SGHTA, CDR2 FQGNSA. The data were obtained in a study of blood T cell dynamics during melanoma immunotherapy. Repertoires were generated with immunoSEQ multiplex PCR, while TCRdb's copy carries only in-frame clones and drops some. The sample lists about 17,000 clones, approximately 80% seen once, with roughly 7.5% in the top ten.

This TCR came from a human donor with melanoma. The sample in question was blood, obtained from a patient treated with checkpoint blockade. The V gene is TRBV7-2, the J gene TRBJ2-7; 9 bases are shared with TRBD2. Here the CDR3 DNA reads TGTGCCAGCAGCCCAATAGCGGGAGTGGCCTACGAGCAGTACTTC. It yields the protein CASSPIAGVAYEQYF.